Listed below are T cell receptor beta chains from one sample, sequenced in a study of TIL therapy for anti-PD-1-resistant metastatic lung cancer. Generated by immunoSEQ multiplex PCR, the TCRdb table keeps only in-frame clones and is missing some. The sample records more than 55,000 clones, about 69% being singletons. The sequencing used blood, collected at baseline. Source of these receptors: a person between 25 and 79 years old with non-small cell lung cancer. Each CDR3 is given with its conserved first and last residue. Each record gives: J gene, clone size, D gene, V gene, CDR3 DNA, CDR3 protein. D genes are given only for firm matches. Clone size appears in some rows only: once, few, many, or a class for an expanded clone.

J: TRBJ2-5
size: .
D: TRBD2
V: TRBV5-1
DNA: TGCGCCAGCAGCTTGGCCGGGACTAGCGCAGAGACCCAGTACTTC
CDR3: CASSLAGTSAETQYF

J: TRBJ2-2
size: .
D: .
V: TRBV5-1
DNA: TGCGCCAGCAGCTTGATGGGAGTGAACACCGGGGAGCTGTTTTTT
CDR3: CASSLMGVNTGELFF

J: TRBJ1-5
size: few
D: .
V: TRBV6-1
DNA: TGTGCCAGCACCCCTACTTTCGGCAATCAGCCCCAGCATTTT
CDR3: CASTPTFGNQPQHF

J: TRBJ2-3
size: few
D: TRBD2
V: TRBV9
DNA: TGTGCCAGCAGCGTAGGGACTAGCGGGATATACACAGATACGCAGTATTTT
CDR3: CASSVGTSGIYTDTQYF

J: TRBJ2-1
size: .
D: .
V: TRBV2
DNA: TGTGCCAGCAATGGCAGGGAAGGCAATGAGCAGTTCTTC
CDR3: CASNGREGNEQFF

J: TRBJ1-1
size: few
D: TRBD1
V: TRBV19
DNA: TGTGCCAGCAGGGGGCACACTGAAGCTTTCTTT
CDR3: CASRGHTEAFF

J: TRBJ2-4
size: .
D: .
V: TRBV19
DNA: TGTGCCAGTACCTTCGGAGGGCCTGTAAACATTCAGTACTTC
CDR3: CASTFGGPVNIQYF

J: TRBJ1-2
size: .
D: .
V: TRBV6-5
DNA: TGTGCCAGCAGTTACGAACCCCCTAACTATGGCTACACCTTC
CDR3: CASSYEPPNYGYTF

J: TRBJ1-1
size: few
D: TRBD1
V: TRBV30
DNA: TGTGCCTCCCGAGGACAGGGAGGGAGGACTGAAGCTTTCTTT
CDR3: CASRGQGGRTEAFF

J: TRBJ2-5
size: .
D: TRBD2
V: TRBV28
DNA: TGTGCCAGCAGCTTTAGACTAGCGGGGGAAGAGACCCAGTACTTC
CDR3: CASSFRLAGEETQYF

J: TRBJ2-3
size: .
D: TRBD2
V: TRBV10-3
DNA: TGTGCCATCAAATGGGAGGCGGGAGCAGATACGCAGTATTTT
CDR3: CAIKWEAGADTQYF

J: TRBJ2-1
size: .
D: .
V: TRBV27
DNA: TGTGCCAGCAGTTTACTCGGGACGCATGAGCAGTTCTTC
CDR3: CASSLLGTHEQFF

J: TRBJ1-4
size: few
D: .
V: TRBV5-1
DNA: TGCGCCAGCAGCTTCTCAGGGACGGAAGAAAAACTGTTTTTT
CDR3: CASSFSGTEEKLFF

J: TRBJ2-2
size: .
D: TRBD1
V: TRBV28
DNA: TGTGCCAGCAGTCCCTCCGATGGACAGGGGAACACCGGGGAGCTGTTTTTT
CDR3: CASSPSDGQGNTGELFF

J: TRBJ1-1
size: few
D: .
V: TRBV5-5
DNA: TGTGCCACCATGCGGGACACGAACACTGAAGCTTTCTTT
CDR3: CATMRDTNTEAFF

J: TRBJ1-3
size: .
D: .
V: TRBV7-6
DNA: TGTGCCAGCAGCCAAACAGGAAACACCATATATTTT
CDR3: CASSQTGNTIYF